This entry lists 11 T cell receptor beta chains sequenced from one sample in a study of T cells in Graves' hyperthyroidism and ophthalmopathy. Researchers took RNA transcripts and amplified the TCR beta CDR3 regions from them. Primed by the HTBI set, a first-round RT-PCR was run on the TCR CDR3. TCRdb re-called the multiplex PCR reads with MiXCR, one entry per CDR3 protein. The sample gives 300,000 to 450,000 distinct CDR3 sequences, roughly 14% of which show up once; around 21% is in the top ten. The sequenced sample was blood. These receptors all come from a man aged 25 to 40 with Graves' hyperthyroidism that later progressed to Graves' ophthalmopathy.

The sample holds many counts of this clonotype. V and J are TRBV7-2 and TRBJ1-2, with unresolved D. V was cut by 5 bases and J by 0 bases, with 16 bases left in between. Germline V gene sequence: CDR1 SGHTA, CDR2 FQGNSA. CDR3 size: 16 residues. The CDR3 DNA sequence: TGTGCCAGCAGCGGGCCCAGGAGCCGCACTAACTATGGCTACACCTTC. Protein product: CASSGPRSRTNYGYTF.

The V call is TRBV28, the J call TRBJ1-5, with TRBD1 matching over 11 bases. J lost 6 bases, V lost 4 bases, and 8 bases had no gene match. The CDR3 spans 16 residues. Germline CDR1 MDHEN, CDR2 SYDVKM. The CDR3 is CASSSGQGALSQPQHF. DNA for the CDR3: TGTGCCAGCAGTTCCGGACAGGGGGCGCTGAGTCAGCCCCAGCATTTT.

This clonotype was counted between two and nine times. This rearrangement joins TRBV6-1 to TRBJ2-7; D is unclear. CDR3 length equals 14 residues. V was cut by 4 bases and J by 0 bases, with 10 bases left in between. Germline V gene sequence: CDR1 MNHNS, CDR2 SASEGT. The CDR3 protein is CASSGTVISYEQYF. For the CDR3, the DNA is TGTGCCAGCAGTGGAACGGTAATCTCCTACGAGCAGTACTTC.

Ten or more counts support this clonotype. The chain carries TRBV7-8 and TRBJ2-3, with 8 nucleotides matching TRBD2. Trimming took 4 bases from V and 4 from J; bases not matched to a gene: 7. This CDR3 comprises 15 residues. Germline V lookup: CDR1 SGHVS, CDR2 FQNEAQ. CDR3 sequence: CASSSAAGAADTQYF. DNA for the CDR3: TGTGCCAGCAGCTCAGCAGCGGGGGCGGCAGATACGCAGTATTTT.

This clonotype occurred many times. The chain uses TRBV4-1 and TRBJ2-7; the D gene could be TRBD1 or TRBD2 (5 bases each). Germline V lookup: CDR1 MGHRA, CDR2 YSYEKL. Trimming shortened V by 1 base and J by 0 bases, and 10 bases separated the two germline ends. This CDR3 has 15 residues. CDR3 in amino acids: CASSQAGTSSYEQYF. In DNA form, the CDR3 reads TGCGCCAGCAGCCAAGCGGGGACGAGCTCCTACGAGCAGTACTTC.

V is TRBV2 and J is TRBJ2-7; 8 nucleotides agree with TRBD2. The CDR3 extends over 14 amino acids. CDR1 is SNHLY and CDR2 is FYNNEI in the germline V gene. J lost 0 bases, V lost 4 bases, and 2 bases had no gene match. The CDR3 coding sequence is TGTGCCAGCAGTGTGGGACTAGGCTCCTACGAGCAGTACTTC. Residues: CASSVGLGSYEQYF. Full variable domain (missing parts from reference TRBV2 and TRBJ2-7): EPEVTQTPSHQVTQMGQEVILRCVPISNHLYFYWYRQILGQKVEFLVSFYNNEISEKSEIFDDQFSVERPDGSNFTLKIRSTKLEDSAMYFCASSVGLGSYEQYFGPGTRLTVT.

This clonotype was observed a handful of times. This chain uses TRBV19 with TRBJ1-5, with 7 bases fitting TRBD1. Germline V gene data show CDR1 as LNHDA and CDR2 as SQIVND (reference sequence). This CDR3 region has 16 residues. With 7 bases clipped from V and 7 bases from J, the junction kept 16 bases outside the gene matches. CDR3 DNA sequence: TGTGCCAGTACGGCCGGGGACAGACCCGGAGGACAGCCCCAGCATTTT. Translating it yields CASTAGDRPGGQPQHF.

There are many counts of this clonotype. The chain links TRBV6-1 to TRBJ1-5; D is ambiguous. The CDR3 extends over 14 amino acids. V was pared by 5 bases and J by 5 bases, with 13 bases between. The germline V gene encodes CDR1 MNHNS and CDR2 SASEGT. CDR3: CASSYARADQPQHF. The CDR3 DNA sequence: TGTGCCAGCAGTTATGCGAGGGCGGATCAGCCCCAGCATTTT.

This clonotype was seen repeatedly, ten times or more. The V and J genes are TRBV11-2 and TRBJ2-7; D remains unclear. The length of the CDR3 is 13 residues. The V gene's germline CDR1 is SGHAT and CDR2 FQNNGV. V lost 4 bases to trimming and J lost 3 bases, with 10 bases between them. The DNA for the CDR3 is TGTGCCAGCAGCTCCGACAAAAACTACGAGCAGTACTTC. This sequence encodes CASSSDKNYEQYF.

This clonotype was seen ten or more times. The chain is built from TRBV28 and TRBJ2-3; weak D call: TRBD2 (7 bases). The germline V gene has CDR1 MDHEN and CDR2 SYDVKM. V was clipped by 5 bases and J by 5 bases, with 20 bases between them. The CDR3 is 16 residues long. The chain's CDR3 is CASSPMGGGAGDTQYF. The CDR3, as DNA: TGTGCCAGCAGTCCCATGGGTGGGGGGGCCGGAGATACGCAGTATTTT.

This clonotype was observed many times. The genes are TRBV20-1 and TRBJ1-1; possibly TRBD1 for D (5 bases). The CDR3 length is 13 residues. The germline V gene encodes CDR1 DFQATT and CDR2 SNEGSKA (reference sequence). The ends were cut back, 1 base at V and 5 bases at J, with 11 bases in the middle. CDR3 sequence reads: CSARVAGWTEAFF. Written as DNA, the CDR3 is TGCAGTGCTAGAGTGGCAGGGTGGACTGAAGCTTTCTTT.